The 18 T cell receptor beta chains given below trace back to one sample, sequenced in a study of CD8+CD57+ T cells in acquired aplastic anemia. CDR3 and TCR beta VDJ profiling relied on genomic DNA as the template. TCRdb re-derived calls from the reads in MiXCR, one entry per CDR3 protein. Among approximately 170,000 distinct CDR3 sequences listed, about half were seen once. The sample comprised sorted CD4+, CD8+, or CD8+CD57+ T cells (not recorded which) from PBMCs. The receptor source for this set is a human donor in good health, serving as a control.

This rearrangement joins TRBV4-3 to TRBJ2-1, with 8 bases lining up with TRBD1. V lost 1 base, J lost 4 bases, and 6 bases stayed unmatched. Per germline, CDR1 LGHNA and CDR2 YSLEER. The CDR3 covers 16 residues. CDR3 sequence reads: CASSQGPTGGYNEQFF. CDR3 DNA sequence: TGCGCCAGCAGCCAAGGACCTACAGGGGGGTACAATGAGCAGTTCTTC.

This clonotype was recorded at least ten times. The chain links TRBV6-5 to TRBJ2-3, with unresolved D. The germline gives CDR1 MNHEY, CDR2 SVGAGI. The CDR3 spans 13 residues. Trimming cost V 0 bases and J 5 bases, with 6 bases left between them. CDR3 loop: CASSYSSRDTQYF. CDR3 bases: TGTGCCAGCAGTTACTCTTCCCGAGATACGCAGTATTTT.

The gene calls are TRBV19 and TRBJ2-2; possibly TRBD1 for D (5 bases). The germline gives CDR1 LNHDA, CDR2 SQIVND (reference sequence). This CDR3 contains 15 residues. Trimming removed 4 bases from V and 3 bases from J, with 12 bases in between. DNA of the CDR3: TGTGCCAGTAGTAAAGGGGCTTTTGACACCGGGGAGCTGTTTTTT. Translation gives CASSKGAFDTGELFF.

This clonotype has only one observation. The gene calls are TRBV20-1 and TRBJ2-7; 9 bases are a match to TRBD2. Germline lookup yields CDR1 DFQATT and CDR2 SNEGSKA (reference sequence). Trimming removed 3 bases from V and 5 bases from J; junction bases left unmatched: 2. The length of the CDR3 is 12 residues. This chain's CDR3 is CSARASGDEQYF. CDR3 bases: TGCAGTGCTAGGGCTAGCGGGGACGAGCAGTACTTC.

There are a few counts of this clonotype. The V gene is TRBV18, the J gene TRBJ1-4, with no clear D. Germline CDR1 is KGHSH and CDR2 is LQKENI. The CDR3 spans 13 residues. V shed 3 bases and J shed 8 bases, with 10 bases lying between them. The CDR3 here is CASSPSGGEKLFF. The CDR3 nucleotides read TGTGCCAGCTCACCGTCGGGTGGCGAAAAACTGTTTTTT.

This clonotype has a single count. The genes are TRBV10-1 and TRBJ2-3, with TRBD1 matching 8 bases. The germline V gene encodes CDR1 WNHNN and CDR2 SYGVQD (reference sequence). The CDR3 spans 14 residues. The V segment lost 8 bases and the J segment 5 bases; nucleotides outside the gene matches: 9. This CDR3 reads CASYPDRAVDTQYF. In nucleotides, the CDR3 is TGCGCCAGCTATCCGGACAGGGCCGTAGATACGCAGTATTTT.

The J gene is TRBJ1-2, the V gene TRBV7-8, with D maybe TRBD1 (6 bases). CDR1 and CDR2 (germline): SGHVS, FQNEAQ. V lost 1 base and J lost 8, with 8 bases in between. This CDR3 comprises 12 residues. In DNA, the CDR3 is TGTGCCAGCAGCTTAGGGGGGCAGGGCTACACCTTC. Translated: CASSLGGQGYTF.

This chain connects TRBV7-9 to TRBJ2-7, with 9 bases matching TRBD2. From germline, CDR1 is SEHNR and CDR2 FQNEAQ (reference sequence). V lost 6 bases to trimming and J lost 12 bases; unmatched junction nucleotides: 18. The CDR3 is made up of 15 amino acids. The DNA of the CDR3 is TGTGCCAGCAGACCCGGGGGCGGGAGGGCCATGCTTCTGTACTTC. Protein product: CASRPGGGRAMLLYF.

This clonotype was found a few times. The chain is built from TRBV20-1 and TRBJ2-7; the D call may be TRBD1 or TRBD2 (5 bases each). V was shortened by 1 base and J by 6 bases, with 22 bases between the two germline ends. CDR1 and CDR2 from the germline V gene are DFQATT and SNEGSKA (reference sequence). The CDR3 length is 16 residues. Written as DNA, the CDR3 is TGCAGTGCTAGAGGAGGTGGGGGAGTCGGGTTATCCGAGCAGTACTTC. This sequence encodes CSARGGGGVGLSEQYF.

The CDR3 protein is CSADYVGTGDYEQYF. The CDR3 coding sequence is TGCAGTGCCGACTACGTGGGGACAGGCGACTACGAGCAGTACTTC. This chain uses TRBV20-1 with TRBJ2-7; 8 nucleotides align to TRBD1. The junction had 13 bases not matched to a gene; V was cut back by 6 bases and J by 3 bases. The CDR3 is made up of 15 amino acids. Looked up from germline, CDR1 is DFQATT and CDR2 is SNEGSKA (reference sequence).

This sequence joins TRBV9 and TRBJ1-2, with 9 positions matching TRBD1. Per the germline V gene, CDR1 is SGDLS and CDR2 is YYNGEE. This CDR3 spans 15 amino acids. Trimming at V came to 4 bases and at J to 7 bases, leaving 11 bases not matched to a gene. CDR3 nucleotide sequence: TGTGCCAGCAGCCCTCAACCGGGACAGGGTAGTGGCTACACCTTC. It encodes CASSPQPGQGSGYTF.

This clonotype was observed a single time. The chain recombines TRBV4-1 with TRBJ2-7, with D perhaps matching TRBD1 (9 bases). Germline loops: CDR1 MGHRA, CDR2 YSYEKL. Trimming cost V 0 bases and J 6 bases, with 15 bases left between them. This CDR3 spans 15 amino acids. CDR3 region: CASSQDSGTGFEQYF. In nucleotides, the CDR3 is TGCGCCAGCAGCCAAGATAGCGGGACAGGGTTCGAGCAGTACTTC.

This clonotype appeared a few times. The junction and the germline gene differ at one end; a read error may be behind it. The chain recombines TRBV2 with TRBJ2-7, with 9 bases matching TRBD1. CDR1 and CDR2 from the germline V gene are SNHLY and FYNNEI. This CDR3 is built from 11 residues. Here the CDR3 reads CASHDGGTGHF. Here the CDR3 DNA reads TGTGCCAGCCATGATGGGGGGACAGGGCACTTC. Together with reference TRBV2 and TRBJ2-7, the CDR3 gives the full variable domain: EPEVTQTPSHQVTQMGQEVILRCVPISNHLYFYWYRQILGQKVEFLVSFYNNEISEKSEIFDDQFSVERPDGSNFTLKIRSTKLEDSAMYFCASHDGGTGHFGPGTRLTVT.

This clonotype qualifies as medium-sized (0.01 to 0.1%). The chain links TRBV5-6 to TRBJ1-3; a weak D match, TRBD1 (5 bases). This CDR3 region has 12 residues. From germline, CDR1 is SGHDT and CDR2 YYEEEE. V dropped 0 bases and J dropped 11 bases, with 9 bases sitting between them. The CDR3 coding sequence is TGTGCCAGCAGCTTGGCCGGCAGGGCCATATATTTT. This sequence encodes CASSLAGRAIYF.

The chain combines TRBV29-1 with TRBJ2-2; D may be TRBD1 (9 bases). Germline CDR1 and CDR2: SQVTM and ANQGSEA. The CDR3 spans 15 residues. V lost 6 bases, J lost 5 bases, and 19 bases lay in between. The CDR3 nucleotides read TGCAGCGTCCGCGGGGGGACAGGGAGGACCGGGGAGCTGTTTTTT. Its protein product is CSVRGGTGRTGELFF.

The rearrangement links TRBV4-3 to TRBJ1-1; maybe TRBD1 (6 bases). Germline assignment: CDR1 LGHNA and CDR2 YSLEER. Trimming removed 3 bases from V and 4 bases from J, with 12 bases in between. This CDR3 contains 14 residues. The CDR3 loop reads CASSQRGRVTEAFF. The DNA of the CDR3 is TGCGCCAGCAGCCAGAGGGGGAGGGTCACTGAAGCTTTCTTT.

The J gene is TRBJ2-7, the V gene TRBV2; a possible D gene is TRBD1 (6 bases). This CDR3 spans 13 amino acids. Germline V CDR1 and CDR2: SNHLY, FYNNEI. V was cut by 8 bases and J by 3 bases, with 14 bases left in between. The CDR3 DNA follows: TGTGCCAGCGTATACCGCAGGGGCTACGAGCAGTACTTC. Protein sequence: CASVYRRGYEQYF.

The rearrangement joins TRBV19 to TRBJ1-3, with D possibly TRBD1 on 6 matching bases. V lost 8 bases to trimming and J lost 3 bases, with 17 bases between them. The length of the CDR3 is 15 residues. Germline CDR1 LNHDA, CDR2 SQIVND (reference sequence). The CDR3 sequence: CASWGAANGGNTIYF. DNA for the CDR3: TGTGCCAGTTGGGGGGCAGCAAATGGTGGAAACACCATATATTTT.